The clone carrying this T cell receptor beta chain was observed many times. V shed 5 bases and J shed 7 bases, with 12 bases lying between them. Germline assignment: CDR1 SEHNR and CDR2 FQNEAQ (reference sequence). CDR3 size: 12 residues. The entry originates in a study of T cells after yellow fever vaccination. TCRdb redid the calling of the 5' RACE reads with MiXCR, one entry per CDR3 protein. The sample consists of about 260,000 distinct CDR3 sequences, roughly 3.5% of them appearing once. The starting material was PBMCs, obtained 15 days after the yellow fever booster vaccination. The chain combines TRBV7-9 with TRBJ2-7; no firm D call. The receptor comes from a man between 18 and 29 years old who received the YFV17D yellow fever vaccine. CDR3 residues: CASSPGSSEQYF. For the CDR3, the DNA is TGTGCCAGCAGCCCGGGTAGCAGTGAGCAGTACTTC.